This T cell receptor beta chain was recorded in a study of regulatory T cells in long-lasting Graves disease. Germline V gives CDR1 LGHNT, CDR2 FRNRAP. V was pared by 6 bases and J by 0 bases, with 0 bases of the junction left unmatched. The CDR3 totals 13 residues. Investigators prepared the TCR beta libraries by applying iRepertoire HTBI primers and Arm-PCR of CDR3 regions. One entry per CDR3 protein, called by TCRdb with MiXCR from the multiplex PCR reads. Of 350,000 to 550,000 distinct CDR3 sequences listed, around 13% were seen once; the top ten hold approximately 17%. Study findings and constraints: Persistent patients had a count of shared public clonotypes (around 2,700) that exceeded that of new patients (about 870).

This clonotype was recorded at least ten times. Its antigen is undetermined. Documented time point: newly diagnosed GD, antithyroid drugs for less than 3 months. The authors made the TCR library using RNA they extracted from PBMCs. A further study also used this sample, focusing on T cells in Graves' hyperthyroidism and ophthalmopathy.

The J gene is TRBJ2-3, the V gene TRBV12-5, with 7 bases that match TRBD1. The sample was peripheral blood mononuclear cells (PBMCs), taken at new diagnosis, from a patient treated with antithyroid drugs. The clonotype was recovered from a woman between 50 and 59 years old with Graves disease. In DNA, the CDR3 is TGTGCTAGTGGACAGGGGAGCACAGATACGCAGTATTTT. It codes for CASGQGSTDTQYF.